The 3 T cell receptor beta chains below were found in one sample sequenced in a study of CXCR3-negative and CXCR3-positive naive CD8 T cells. All TRB cDNA libraries came from 5' RACE performed with UMI labels. After re-calling the 5' RACE reads, TCRdb lists one entry per CDR3 protein, DNA absent. The data include some 130,000 distinct CDR3 sequences; the top ten clones carry 0.29%. The sequencing sample was made of naive CXCR3- CD8+ T cells from blood. Subset in this sample: CD45RO-CCR7+CD27+CD95- naive CD8+ T cells lacking CXCR3 (TNR3-). These receptors originate from a human donor in good health. Some clones in this sample may be carry-over from other donors' samples.

The V gene is TRBV5-1, the J gene TRBJ2-7; the D call of TRBD1 rests on TCRdb alone, since no DNA is present to check it. The CDR3 length is 14 residues. Germline V CDR1 and CDR2: SGHRS, YFSETQ. This chain's CDR3 is CASSHSRQSYEQYF. Using reference TRBV5-1 and TRBJ2-7 for the parts outside the CDR3, the full variable domain is KAGVTQTPRYLIKTRGQQVTLSCSPISGHRSVSWYQQTPGQGLQFLFEYFSETQRNKGNFPGRFSGRQFSNSRSEMNVSTLELGDSALYLCASSHSRQSYEQYFGPGTRLTVT.

The chain carries TRBV18 and TRBJ2-2. The CDR3 totals 13 residues. CDR1 and CDR2 from the germline V gene are KGHSH and LQKENI. CDR3: CASSPGRTGELFF.

The chain has TRBV7-8 and TRBJ2-7; TCRdb returns TRBD1, unconfirmable since there is no DNA. CDR3 length: 16 residues. The V gene's germline CDR1 is SGHVS and CDR2 FQNEAQ. The CDR3 spells CASSPTAGTDVDEQYF.